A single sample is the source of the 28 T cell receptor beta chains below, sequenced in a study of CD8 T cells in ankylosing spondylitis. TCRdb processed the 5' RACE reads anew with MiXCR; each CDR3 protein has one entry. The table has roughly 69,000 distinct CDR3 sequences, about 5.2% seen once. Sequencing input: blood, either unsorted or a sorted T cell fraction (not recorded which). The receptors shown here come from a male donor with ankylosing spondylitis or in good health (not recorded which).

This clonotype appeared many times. The CDR3 nucleotides are TGTGCCAGCAGCTTTTTTGGGGGGGACACCGGGGAGCTGTTTTTT. Amino acid sequence: CASSFFGGDTGELFF. The chain links TRBV7-2 to TRBJ2-2, with 7 bases fitting TRBD2. Germline CDR1 and CDR2: SGHTA and FQGNSA. The CDR3 has 15 residues. J lost 3 bases, V lost 3 bases, and 4 bases had no gene match.

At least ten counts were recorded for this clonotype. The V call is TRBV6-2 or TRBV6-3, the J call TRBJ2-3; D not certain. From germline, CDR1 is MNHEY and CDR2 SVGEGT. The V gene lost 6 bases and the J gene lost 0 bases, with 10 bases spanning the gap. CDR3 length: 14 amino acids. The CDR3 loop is CASRRTDSTDTQYF. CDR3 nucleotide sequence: TGTGCCAGCAGAAGGACGGACAGCACAGATACGCAGTATTTT.

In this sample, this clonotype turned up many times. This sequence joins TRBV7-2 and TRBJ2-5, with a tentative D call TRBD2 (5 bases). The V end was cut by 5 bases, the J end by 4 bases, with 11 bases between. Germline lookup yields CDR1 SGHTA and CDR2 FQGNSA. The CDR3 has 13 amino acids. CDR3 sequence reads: CASSPTMTETQYF. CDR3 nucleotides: TGTGCCAGCAGCCCGACTATGACAGAGACCCAGTACTTC.

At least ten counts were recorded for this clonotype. The CDR3 DNA follows: TGTGCCAGCAGCTTATATCAGTCGGAGACCCAGTACTTC. Translating gives CASSLYQSETQYF. This chain links TRBV7-3 with TRBJ2-5, with no clear D. Trimming removed 2 bases at V and 5 bases at J, with 9 bases between. This CDR3 is built from 13 residues. Germline CDR1 and CDR2: SGHTA and FQGTGA. The complete variable domain, with remaining parts taken from reference TRBV7-3 and TRBJ2-5, reads GAGVSQTPSNKVTEKGKYVELRCDPISGHTALYWYRQSLGQGPEFLIYFQGTGAADDSGLPNDRFFAVRPEGSVSTLKIQRTERGDSAVYLCASSLYQSETQYFGPGTRLLVL.

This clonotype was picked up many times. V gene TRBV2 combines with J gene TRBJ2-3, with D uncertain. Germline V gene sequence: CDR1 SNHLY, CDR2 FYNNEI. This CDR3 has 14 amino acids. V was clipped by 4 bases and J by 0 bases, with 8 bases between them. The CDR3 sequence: CASSGYRSTDTQYF. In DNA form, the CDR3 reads TGTGCCAGCAGTGGTTACCGTAGCACAGATACGCAGTATTTT.

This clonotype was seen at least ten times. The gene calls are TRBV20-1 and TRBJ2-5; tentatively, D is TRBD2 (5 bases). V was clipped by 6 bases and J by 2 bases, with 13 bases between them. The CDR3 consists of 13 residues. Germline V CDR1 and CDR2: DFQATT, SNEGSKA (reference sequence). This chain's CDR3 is CSASPTSQETQYF. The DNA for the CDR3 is TGCAGTGCCTCTCCTACTAGTCAAGAGACCCAGTACTTC.

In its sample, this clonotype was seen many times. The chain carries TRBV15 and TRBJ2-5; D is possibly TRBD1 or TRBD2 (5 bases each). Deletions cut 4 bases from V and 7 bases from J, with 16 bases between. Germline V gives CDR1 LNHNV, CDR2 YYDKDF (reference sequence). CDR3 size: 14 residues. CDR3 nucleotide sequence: TGTGCCACCAGCACTTCGGGGACCTGGGGGACCCAGTACTTC. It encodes CATSTSGTWGTQYF.

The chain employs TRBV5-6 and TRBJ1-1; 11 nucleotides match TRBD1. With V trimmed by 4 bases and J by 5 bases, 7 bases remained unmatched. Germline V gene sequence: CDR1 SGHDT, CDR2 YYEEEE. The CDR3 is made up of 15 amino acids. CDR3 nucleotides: TGTGCCAGCAGCCCGGACAGGGGGCTAGATACTGAAGCTTTCTTT. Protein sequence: CASSPDRGLDTEAFF.

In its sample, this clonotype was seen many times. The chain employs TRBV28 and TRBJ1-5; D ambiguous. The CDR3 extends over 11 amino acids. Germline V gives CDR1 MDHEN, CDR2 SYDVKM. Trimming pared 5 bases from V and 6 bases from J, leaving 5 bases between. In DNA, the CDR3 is TGTGCCAGCAGTGTAACTCAGCCCCAGCATTTT. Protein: CASSVTQPQHF.

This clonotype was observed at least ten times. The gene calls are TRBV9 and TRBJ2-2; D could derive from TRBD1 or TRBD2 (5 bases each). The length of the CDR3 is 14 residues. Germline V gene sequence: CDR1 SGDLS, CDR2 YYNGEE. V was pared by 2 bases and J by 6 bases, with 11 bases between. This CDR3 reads CASSVGEMAGELFF. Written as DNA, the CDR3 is TGTGCCAGCAGCGTGGGGGAGATGGCCGGGGAGCTGTTTTTT.

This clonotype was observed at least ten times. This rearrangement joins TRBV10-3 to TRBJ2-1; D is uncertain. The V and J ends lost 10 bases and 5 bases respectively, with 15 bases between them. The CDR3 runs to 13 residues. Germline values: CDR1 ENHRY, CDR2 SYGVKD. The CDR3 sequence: CATRQNPNNEQFF. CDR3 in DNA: TGTGCCACAAGACAAAACCCGAACAATGAGCAGTTCTTC.

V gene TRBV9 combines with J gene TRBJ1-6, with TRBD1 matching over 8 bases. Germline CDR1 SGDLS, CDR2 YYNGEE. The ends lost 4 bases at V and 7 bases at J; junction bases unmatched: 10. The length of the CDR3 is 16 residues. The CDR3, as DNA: TGTGCCAGCAGCAATATATCGGGACAGGCAAATTCACCCCTCCACTTT. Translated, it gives CASSNISGQANSPLHF. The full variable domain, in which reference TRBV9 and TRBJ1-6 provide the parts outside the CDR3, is DSGVTQTPKHLITATGQRVTLRCSPRSGDLSVYWYQQSLDQGLQFLIQYYNGEERAKGNILERFSAQQFPDLHSELNLSSLELGDSALYFCASSNISGQANSPLHFGNGTRLTVT.

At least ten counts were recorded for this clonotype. CDR3 sequence reads: CAISESGKGADTQYF. For the CDR3, the DNA is TGTGCCATCAGTGAGTCGGGGAAGGGGGCAGATACGCAGTATTTT. The chain joins TRBV10-3 to TRBJ2-3; tentatively, D is TRBD1 (6 bases). The V end was cut by 0 bases, the J end by 4 bases, with 11 bases between. Germline V gene sequence: CDR1 ENHRY, CDR2 SYGVKD. The CDR3 has 15 amino acids.

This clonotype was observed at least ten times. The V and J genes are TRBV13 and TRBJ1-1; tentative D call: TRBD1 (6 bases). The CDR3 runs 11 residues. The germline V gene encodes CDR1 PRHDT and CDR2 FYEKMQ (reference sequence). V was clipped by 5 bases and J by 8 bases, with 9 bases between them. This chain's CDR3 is CASSRDNEAFF. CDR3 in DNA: TGTGCCAGCAGCCGGGACAACGAAGCTTTCTTT. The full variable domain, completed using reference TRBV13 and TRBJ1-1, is AAGVIQSPRHLIKEKRETATLKCYPIPRHDTVYWYQQGPGQDPQFLISFYEKMQSDKGSIPDRFSAQQFSDYHSELNMSSLELGDSALYFCASSRDNEAFFGQGTRLTVV.

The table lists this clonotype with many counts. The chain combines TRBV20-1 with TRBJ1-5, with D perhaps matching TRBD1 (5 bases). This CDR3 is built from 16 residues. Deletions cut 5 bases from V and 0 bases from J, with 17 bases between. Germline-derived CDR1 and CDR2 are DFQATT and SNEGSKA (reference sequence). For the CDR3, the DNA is TGCAGTGCTTTGGGGGGGGTTGCCTATAGCAATCAGCCCCAGCATTTT. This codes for CSALGGVAYSNQPQHF.

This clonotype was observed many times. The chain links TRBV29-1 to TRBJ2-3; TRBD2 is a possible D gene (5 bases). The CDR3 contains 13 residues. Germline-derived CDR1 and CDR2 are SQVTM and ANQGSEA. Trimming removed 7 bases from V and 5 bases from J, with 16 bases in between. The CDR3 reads CSATDVGVDTQYF. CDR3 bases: TGCAGCGCTACTGACGTGGGAGTAGATACGCAGTATTTT.

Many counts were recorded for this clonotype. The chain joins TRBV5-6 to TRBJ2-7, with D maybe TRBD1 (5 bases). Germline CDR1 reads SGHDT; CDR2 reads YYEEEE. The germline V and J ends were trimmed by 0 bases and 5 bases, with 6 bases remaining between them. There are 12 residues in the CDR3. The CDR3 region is CASSLGTNEQYF. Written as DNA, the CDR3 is TGTGCCAGCAGCTTGGGGACAAACGAGCAGTACTTC.

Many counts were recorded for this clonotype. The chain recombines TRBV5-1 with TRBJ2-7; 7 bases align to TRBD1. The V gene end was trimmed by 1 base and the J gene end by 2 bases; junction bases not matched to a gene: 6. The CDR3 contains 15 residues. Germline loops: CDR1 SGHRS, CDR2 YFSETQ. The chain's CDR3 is CASSLNRQGPYEQYF. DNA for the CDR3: TGCGCCAGCAGCTTGAACCGACAGGGCCCCTACGAGCAGTACTTC.

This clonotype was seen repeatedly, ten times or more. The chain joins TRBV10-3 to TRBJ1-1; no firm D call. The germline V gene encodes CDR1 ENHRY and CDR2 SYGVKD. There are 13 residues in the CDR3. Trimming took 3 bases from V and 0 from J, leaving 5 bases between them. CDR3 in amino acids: CAISENLNTEAFF. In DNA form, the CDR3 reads TGTGCCATCAGTGAAAATTTGAACACTGAAGCTTTCTTT.

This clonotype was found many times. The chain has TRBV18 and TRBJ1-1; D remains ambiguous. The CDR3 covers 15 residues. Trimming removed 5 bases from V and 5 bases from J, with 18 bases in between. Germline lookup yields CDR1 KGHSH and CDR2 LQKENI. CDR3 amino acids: CASSSSGASGTEAFF. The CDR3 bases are TGTGCCAGCTCAAGTTCCGGCGCCTCCGGGACTGAAGCTTTCTTT.

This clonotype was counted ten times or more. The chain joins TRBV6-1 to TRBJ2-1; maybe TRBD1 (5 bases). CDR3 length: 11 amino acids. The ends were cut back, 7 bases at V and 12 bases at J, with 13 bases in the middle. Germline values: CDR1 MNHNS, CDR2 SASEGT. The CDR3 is CASNRNIGQFF. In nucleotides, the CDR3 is TGTGCCAGCAACAGGAATATCGGGCAGTTCTTC.

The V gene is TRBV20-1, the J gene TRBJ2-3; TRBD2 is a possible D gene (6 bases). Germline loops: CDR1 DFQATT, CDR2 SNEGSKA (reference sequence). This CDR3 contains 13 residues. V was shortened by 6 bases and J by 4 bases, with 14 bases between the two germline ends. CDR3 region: CSAGVRLADTQYF. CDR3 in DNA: TGCAGTGCGGGGGTGAGACTAGCAGATACGCAGTATTTT.

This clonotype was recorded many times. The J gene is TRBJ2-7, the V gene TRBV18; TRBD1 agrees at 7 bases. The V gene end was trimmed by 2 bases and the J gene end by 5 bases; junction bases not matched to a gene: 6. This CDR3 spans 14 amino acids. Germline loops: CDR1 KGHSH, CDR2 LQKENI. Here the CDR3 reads CASSPYRGADEQYF. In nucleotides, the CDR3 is TGTGCCAGCTCACCATACAGGGGTGCTGACGAGCAGTACTTC.

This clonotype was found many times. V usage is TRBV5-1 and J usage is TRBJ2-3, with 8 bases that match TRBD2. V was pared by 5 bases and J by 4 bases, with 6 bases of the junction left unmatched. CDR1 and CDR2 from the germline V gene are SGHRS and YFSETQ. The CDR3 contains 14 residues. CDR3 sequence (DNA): TGCGCCAGCAGTGGCGGGGGGAGCGCAGATACGCAGTATTTT. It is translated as CASSGGGSADTQYF.

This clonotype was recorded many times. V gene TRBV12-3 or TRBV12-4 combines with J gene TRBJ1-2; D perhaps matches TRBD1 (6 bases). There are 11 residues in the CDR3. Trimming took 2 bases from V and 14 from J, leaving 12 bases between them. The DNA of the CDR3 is TGTGCCAGCAGTTTACAGGGGTGGCAAACCTTC. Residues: CASSLQGWQTF.

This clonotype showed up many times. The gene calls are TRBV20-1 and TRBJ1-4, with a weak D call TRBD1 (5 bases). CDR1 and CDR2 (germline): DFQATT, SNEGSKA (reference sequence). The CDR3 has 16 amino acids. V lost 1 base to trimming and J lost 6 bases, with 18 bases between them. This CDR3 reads CSARVQGGRVDEKLFF. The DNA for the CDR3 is TGCAGTGCTAGAGTTCAGGGAGGCCGGGTAGATGAAAAACTGTTTTTT.

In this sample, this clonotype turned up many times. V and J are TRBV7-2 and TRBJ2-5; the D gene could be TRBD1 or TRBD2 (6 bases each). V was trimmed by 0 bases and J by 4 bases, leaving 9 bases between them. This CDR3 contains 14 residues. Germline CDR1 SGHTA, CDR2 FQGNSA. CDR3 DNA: TGTGCCAGCAGCTTAGCGAGGGGGGCAGAGACCCAGTACTTC. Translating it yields CASSLARGAETQYF.

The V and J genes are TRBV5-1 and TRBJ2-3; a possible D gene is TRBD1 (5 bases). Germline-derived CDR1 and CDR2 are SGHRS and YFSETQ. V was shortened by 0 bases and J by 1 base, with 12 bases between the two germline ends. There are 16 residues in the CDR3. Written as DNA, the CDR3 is TGCGCCAGCAGCTTGGCCTGGACACCTCGCACAGATACGCAGTATTTT. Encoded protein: CASSLAWTPRTDTQYF.